This T cell receptor (beta chain) was obtained from a study of blood T cells in healthy people across ages. In its sample, this clonotype was seen a few times. The authors ran a second PCR of about 7 to 11 cycles using a sample-barcoded 5' primer and a J-beta primer mix. Via MiXCR, TCRdb re-called the 5' RACE reads, giving one row per CDR3 protein. The table records some 760,000 distinct CDR3 sequences, 20% to 25% of them present only once. Germline V gives CDR1 SGHAT, CDR2 FQNNGV. The CDR3 has 15 residues. Trimming took 0 bases from V and 5 from J; bases not matched to a gene: 3. These data were also filed under a second study, of T cells of mothers and their children.

Sequencing was performed on blood. V and J are TRBV11-2 and TRBJ2-3; 9 nucleotides align to TRBD2. The clonotype originates from a boy between 10 and 17 years old in good health. CDR3 sequence (DNA): TGTGCCAGCAGCTTAGAACTAGCGGGTCGAGATACGCAGTATTTT. Amino acids: CASSLELAGRDTQYF.